The source of this T cell receptor (beta chain) is a study of T cells in Graves' hyperthyroidism and ophthalmopathy. Amplification targeted TCR beta CDR3 regions from RNA transcripts. The HTBI primer set was used in a first-round RT-PCR of the TCR CDR3. From the multiplex PCR reads, TCRdb called clonotypes with MiXCR, one entry per CDR3 protein. The table includes around 690,000 distinct CDR3 sequences, 17% detected once. A remark on this clonotype: Its antigen is unidentified.

Study conclusions and caveats: Most thyroid clonotypes that were expanded above 0.001 also turned up in blood.

Patients with uncontrolled infections, other autoimmune diseases, pregnancy or lactation were excluded. Germline assignment: CDR1 MNHEY and CDR2 SVGEGT. V lost 8 bases and J lost 0, with 19 bases in between. This CDR3 contains 16 residues. Sequenced input: blood. The rearrangement links TRBV6-2 or TRBV6-3 to TRBJ1-2; D possibly corresponds to TRBD1 (6 bases). This TCR derives from a man in his fifties with Graves' hyperthyroidism. The CDR3 is CASGPRPGHPNYGYTF. In DNA, the CDR3 is TGTGCCAGCGGCCCTAGACCGGGACACCCTAACTATGGCTACACCTTC.